Following are 8 T cell receptor beta chains from one sample sequenced in a study of T cells in Graves' hyperthyroidism and ophthalmopathy (dated by TCRdb to the late 2010s). Library construction relied on multiplex PCR. The sample was run on an Illumina HiSeq 2000. The TCR beta CDR3 regions were amplified from the RNA transcripts. A first-round RT-PCR of the TCR CDR3 used the HTBI primer set with the Qiagen OneStep RT-PCR kit. TCRdb reprocessing: public reads trimmed at Q25 with fastp, clones called with MiXCR, in-frame beta chains kept. For every CDR3 protein sequence, its rows merge into one entry that carries the most common genes and DNA. Counted in this sample were around 800,000 distinct CDR3 sequences; 38% of them appeared once. Roughly 8.3% of the sample comes from the top ten. The sample taken for sequencing was blood. Receptors were obtained from a man between 18 and 29 years old with Graves' hyperthyroidism.

This clonotype was counted only a few times. The chain has TRBV2 and TRBJ1-5; D might be TRBD1 (5 bases). This CDR3 is 17 amino acids long. The germline V gene encodes CDR1 SNHLY and CDR2 FYNNEI. Trimming cost V 5 bases and J 4 bases, with 21 bases left between them. The CDR3 sequence: CASSYYRPSGINQPQHF. The CDR3 DNA is TGTGCCAGCAGTTACTACCGCCCTTCAGGGATAAATCAGCCCCAGCATTTT. Combining the CDR3 with reference TRBV2 and TRBJ1-5 gives the whole variable domain EPEVTQTPSHQVTQMGQEVILRCVPISNHLYFYWYRQILGQKVEFLVSFYNNEISEKSEIFDDQFSVERPDGSNFTLKIRSTKLEDSAMYFCASSYYRPSGINQPQHFGDGTRLSIL.

The chain links TRBV20-1 to TRBJ2-7; perhaps TRBD2 as D (7 bases). Looked up from germline, CDR1 is DFQATT and CDR2 is SNEGSKA (reference sequence). The CDR3 is 12 amino acids. Deletions cut 7 bases from V and 2 bases from J, with 12 bases between. The CDR3 nucleotides read TGCAGTGGGGAGGGGGAGGCCTACGAGCAGTACTTC. Its protein is CSGEGEAYEQYF.

This CDR3 reads CASIPSGGGQTQYF. The CDR3 DNA reads as TGTGCCAGCATACCTTCGGGGGGCGGACAGACCCAGTACTTC. The J gene is TRBJ2-5, the V gene TRBV6-5; possible D gene TRBD2, 7 bases. This CDR3 spans 14 amino acids. The V and J ends lost 7 bases and 6 bases respectively, with 18 bases between them. Germline lookup yields CDR1 MNHEY and CDR2 SVGAGI.

This clonotype has a handful of counts. The chain links TRBV29-1 to TRBJ2-5, with 7 positions matching TRBD1. V shed 3 bases and J 2 bases; nucleotides not matched to a gene: 9. CDR3 length: 15 residues. From germline, CDR1 is SQVTM and CDR2 ANQGSEA. The CDR3 DNA sequence: TGCAGCGTTGAGAGGGGGCGGACTGGGCAAGAGACCCAGTACTTC. It is translated as CSVERGRTGQETQYF.

V and J are TRBV12-3 or TRBV12-4 and TRBJ1-3; D not certain. CDR3 length: 15 residues. Trimming left V 2 bases short and J 0 bases short, with 8 bases between. CDR3 nucleotides: TGTGCCAGCAGTTTACTGGACTACTCTGGAAACACCATATATTTT. Its protein is CASSLLDYSGNTIYF.

The chain links TRBV7-9 to TRBJ1-4; the D gene is possibly TRBD1 (6 bases). The CDR3 spans 14 residues. Germline-derived CDR1 and CDR2 are SEHNR and FQNEAQ (reference sequence). V dropped 5 bases and J dropped 5 bases, with 12 bases sitting between them. The DNA of the CDR3 is TGTGCCAGCAGCGAGACAGGCATAAATGAAAAACTGTTTTTT. As protein: CASSETGINEKLFF.

The chain carries TRBV28 and TRBJ1-2; D not resolved. Germline values: CDR1 MDHEN, CDR2 SYDVKM. V lost 5 bases and J 4 bases, leaving 14 bases between the germline ends. The CDR3 extends over 14 amino acids. CDR3 bases: TGTGCCAGCAGTGTGAGTAAGGAAGGCTATGGCTACACCTTC. Translating it yields CASSVSKEGYGYTF.

This clonotype was seen only a few times. The chain joins TRBV4-2 to TRBJ2-7; 9 bases are a match to TRBD2. In germline, CDR1 is LGHNA, CDR2 YNFKEQ. With 0 bases clipped from V and 3 bases from J, the junction kept 6 bases outside the gene matches. This CDR3 comprises 16 residues. CDR3 sequence reads: CASSQEEGLAIYEQYF. DNA for the CDR3: TGTGCCAGCAGCCAAGAGGAAGGACTAGCGATCTACGAGCAGTACTTC.